This TCR beta chain was recorded in a study of response to subunit inactivated influenza vaccine. On this clonotype itself: Its specificity is unknown.

A single record per CDR3 protein comes from TCRdb applying MiXCR to the RT-PCR reads. This table has approximately 500,000 distinct CDR3 sequences, approximately 14% appearing once. The CDR3 spans 13 residues. Notes on the study in general: Few new T cells, the authors suggested, are recruited by each seasonal influenza vaccination.

The rearrangement links TRBV21-1 to TRBJ2-7; TRBD1 is the table's D call and was not checked against the DNA. TRBV21-1 is a pseudogene. The specimen comprised PBMCs from blood, sampled less than 13 days after vaccination. This receptor was taken from a man aged 45 to 65 who received an inactivated influenza vaccine. The CDR3 is CASSRPAPGEQYF. CDR3 nucleotides: TGTGCCAGCAGCCGCCCTGCTCCGGGGGAGCAGTACTTC.